This T cell receptor beta chain was sequenced for a study of T-cell memory formation after mild COVID-19. About the research overall: There were largely donor-specific TCR clusters.

TCRdb processed the 5' RACE reads anew with MiXCR; each CDR3 protein has one entry. This table holds 250,000 to 300,000 distinct CDR3 sequences, more than 15% found once. CDR3 length: 15 amino acids. Germline V lookup: CDR1 KGHDR, CDR2 SFDVKD. The V and J ends lost 5 bases and 5 bases respectively, with 17 bases between them. This clonotype was observed a few times. The sequence came from a young man who had mild COVID-19 (a few samples of this study predate the infection). Cell type and time point are not known. The sample consisted of PBMCs or a T cell subset sorted from them (not recorded which). The chain carries TRBV24-1 and TRBJ2-5, with D perhaps TRBD1 or TRBD2 (6 bases each). The CDR3 reads CATSGWSGGRETQYF. The DNA of the CDR3 is TGTGCCACCAGTGGTTGGTCCGGGGGCAGGGAGACCCAGTACTTC.